These T cell receptor beta chains were read from a single sample in a study of neurological immune-mediated disorders. TCRdb used MiXCR to reprocess the 5' RACE reads, holding one entry per CDR3 protein. The data hold more than 45,000 distinct CDR3 sequences, with about an eighth observed a single time. The material sequenced was PBMCs. The receptors originated from a man in his sixties in good health. The CDR3 runs from the conserved cysteine through the conserved F or W. Each record gives: clone size, D gene, V gene, J gene, CDR3 DNA, CDR3 protein. The D gene is left open where the match is weak. A row's size may be missing; if present it is once, few, many or a size class.

>many|NA|TRBV2|TRBJ1-5
TGTGCCAGCAGTGACAGGAGGGGATCTCAGCCCCAGCATTTT
CASSDRRGSQPQHF
>many|TRBD1|TRBV27|TRBJ1-2
TGTGCCAGCAGCGACAGGGGTTATGGCTACACCTTC
CASSDRGYGYTF
>many|TRBD2|TRBV5-1|TRBJ2-1
TGCGCCAGCAGCCCGGGGACTAGCTGGGGCAATGAGCAGTTCTTC
CASSPGTSWGNEQFF
>many|NA|TRBV5-8|TRBJ1-1
TGTGCCAGCAGCTTGTGGTACACTGAAGCTTTCTTT
CASSLWYTEAFF
>many|TRBD2|TRBV5-1|TRBJ2-3
TGCGCCAGCAGCTTGGAAGCGGGGGTGACAGATACGCAGTATTTT
CASSLEAGVTDTQYF
>NA|TRBD1|TRBV3-1|TRBJ2-2
TGTGCCAGCAACCAACGAGGGACAGGGAACACCGGGGAGCTGTTTTTT
CASNQRGTGNTGELFF
>many|TRBD1|TRBV6-1|TRBJ2-6
TGTGCCAGCAGTGGCGTCGGAGTGGACAGGGTCGTCACTGGGGCCAACGTCCTGACTTTC
CASSGVGVDRVVTGANVLTF
>many|TRBD1|TRBV6-5|TRBJ1-1
TGTGCCAGCAGTACCCAGGGGGCGCGGAACACTGAAGCTTTCTTT
CASSTQGARNTEAFF
>many|NA|TRBV28|TRBJ1-1
TGTGCCAGCAGTTCAGGGTTGAGCACTGAAGCTTTCTTT
CASSSGLSTEAFF
>many|NA|TRBV29-1|TRBJ1-5
TGCAGCGTTGGCGCGCGGGATCAGCCCCAGCATTTT
CSVGARDQPQHF
>few|NA|TRBV7-3|TRBJ1-1
TGTGCCAGCAGAGCAACCATGAACACTGAAGCTTTCTTT
CASRATMNTEAFF
>NA|NA|TRBV19|TRBJ1-1
TGTGCCAGTAGTATAGAGGCCAGCCGTGGAACTGAAGCTTTCTTT
CASSIEASRGTEAFF
>many|NA|TRBV20-1|TRBJ2-7
TGCAGTGCTAGCCGGGTCCCCCACGAGCAGTACTTC
CSASRVPHEQYF
>many|NA|TRBV5-1|TRBJ2-2
TGCGCCAGCAGCTTCAACGGGATTGACACCGGGGAGCTGTTTTTT
CASSFNGIDTGELFF